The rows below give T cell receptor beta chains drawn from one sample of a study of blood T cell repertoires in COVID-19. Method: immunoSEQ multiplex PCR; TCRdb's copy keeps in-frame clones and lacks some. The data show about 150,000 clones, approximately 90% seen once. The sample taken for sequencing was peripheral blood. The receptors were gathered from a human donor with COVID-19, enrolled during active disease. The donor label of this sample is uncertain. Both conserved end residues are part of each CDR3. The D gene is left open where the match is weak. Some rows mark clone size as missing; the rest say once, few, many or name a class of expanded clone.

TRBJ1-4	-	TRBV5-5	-	CASSQRVRVASGEKLFF	TGTGCCAGCAGCCAACGAGTCCGGGTGGCCTCGGGGGAAAAACTGTTTTTT
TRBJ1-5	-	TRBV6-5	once	CASSPYGDNQPQHF	TGTGCCAGCAGTCCCTACGGGGACAATCAGCCCCAGCATTTT
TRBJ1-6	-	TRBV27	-	CASSSLQEFYNSPLHF	TGTGCCAGCAGTTCTCTACAGGAATTCTATAATTCACCCCTCCACTTT
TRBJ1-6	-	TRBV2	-	CASSEGRVNSPLHF	TGTGCCAGCAGTGAAGGGAGGGTTAATTCACCCCTCCACTTT
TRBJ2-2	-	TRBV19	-	CATSSLYGGELFF	TGTGCCACCTCCAGTTTATATGGCGGGGAGCTGTTTTTT
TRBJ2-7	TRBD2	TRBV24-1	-	CATSDPRGGLSEQYF	TGTGCCACCAGTGATCCTCGGGGGGGACTGAGCGAGCAGTACTTC
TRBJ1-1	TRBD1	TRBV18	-	CASSQGAVGTEAFF	TGTGCCAGCTCACAGGGGGCGGTCGGGACTGAAGCTTTCTTT
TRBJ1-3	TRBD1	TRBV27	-	CASSMTGRFSGNTIYF	TGTGCCAGCAGTATGACAGGGAGATTCTCTGGAAACACCATATATTTT
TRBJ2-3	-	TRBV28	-	CASRGGSHTKDTQYF	TGTGCCAGCAGGGGAGGATCCCACACTAAAGATACGCAGTATTTT
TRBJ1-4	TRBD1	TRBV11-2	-	CASSSTDREKLFF	TGTGCCAGCAGCTCCACGGACAGGGAAAAACTGTTTTTT
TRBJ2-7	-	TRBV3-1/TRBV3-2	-	CASSQDRYRDTYEQYF	TGTGCCAGCAGCCAAGATAGATACAGGGACACCTACGAGCAGTACTTC
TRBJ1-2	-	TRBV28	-	CASSFGGPVYGYTF	TGTGCCAGCAGTTTCGGGGGGCCGGTCTATGGCTACACCTTC
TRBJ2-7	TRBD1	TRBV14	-	CASSRLDRVDEQYF	TGTGCCAGCAGCCGCCTGGACAGGGTTGACGAGCAGTACTTC
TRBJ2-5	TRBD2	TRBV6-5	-	CASTFSGGDQETQYF	TGTGCCAGCACCTTTAGCGGGGGGGACCAAGAGACCCAGTACTTC
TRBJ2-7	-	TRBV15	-	CATSRDQEGYEQYF	TGTGCCACCAGCAGAGATCAGGAGGGCTACGAGCAGTACTTC
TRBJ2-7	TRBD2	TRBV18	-	CASQQSASGGDEQYF	TGTGCCAGCCAGCAGAGCGCTAGCGGGGGGGACGAGCAGTACTTC
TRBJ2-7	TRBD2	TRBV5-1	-	CASSFRTSSYEQYF	TGCGCCAGCAGCTTCAGGACTAGCTCCTACGAGCAGTACTTC
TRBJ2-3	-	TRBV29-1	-	CSSSRLNTDTQYF	TGCAGCTCGAGCCGATTAAATACAGATACGCAGTATTTT
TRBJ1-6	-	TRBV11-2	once	CASSLAAGESPLHF	TGTGCCAGCAGCTTAGCCGCAGGGGAATCACCCCTCCACTTT
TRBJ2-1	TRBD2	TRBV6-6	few	CASTPAGAGNEQFF	TGTGCCAGCACCCCGGCGGGAGCCGGAAATGAGCAGTTCTTC
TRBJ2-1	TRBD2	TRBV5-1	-	CASSPGTSGIYNEQFF	TGCGCCAGCAGCCCCGGGACTAGCGGGATCTACAATGAGCAGTTCTTC
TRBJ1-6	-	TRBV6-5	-	CASRNGGSPLHF	TGTGCCAGCAGAAACGGCGGCTCACCCCTCCACTTT